The entry below describes one TCR beta chain. Its antigen is not known. This sample stems from a study of neurological immune-mediated disorders. Overall study findings and caveats: HTLV-1-associated myelopathy had the most TCR clonal expansion, whereas multiple sclerosis had the least (lower than in healthy controls).

Time point of the sample: longitudinal time-point 1 (baseline). TCRdb reprocessed the 5' RACE reads via MiXCR and lists one record per CDR3 protein. The sample holds 55,000 to 80,000 distinct CDR3 sequences, about an eighth seen once. The CDR3 runs 16 residues. With V trimmed by 0 bases and J by 6 bases, 10 bases remained unmatched. The V call is TRBV12-3 or TRBV12-4, the J call TRBJ2-7; TRBD1 matches 8 bases. The origin of this receptor is a female donor with HTLV-1-associated myelopathy (HAM/TSP). Material for sequencing was PBMCs. CDR3 nucleotide sequence: TGTGCCAGCAGTTTAGCAGGCGGGACAGGCCGCGGCGAGCAGTACTTC. Protein product: CASSLAGGTGRGEQYF.